This TCR beta chain was captured in a study of blood T cells in healthy people across ages. This clonotype was observed many times. The antigen is not known. Findings of the study overall: Lack of knowledge of donor CMV status possibly confounded expanded clonotype changes.

The length of the CDR3 is 14 residues. Losses at the gene ends were 6 bases for V and 6 bases for J; bases not matched to a gene: 5. Germline-derived CDR1 and CDR2 are KGHDR and SFDVKD. A sample-barcoded 5' primer and a J-beta primer mix were used in a second PCR of roughly 7 to 11 cycles. TCRdb passed the 5' RACE reads through MiXCR, listing each CDR3 protein once. The table includes hundreds of thousands of distinct CDR3 sequences, 44% detected once. This rearrangement joins TRBV24-1 to TRBJ2-4, with TRBD1 identical over 9 bases. The receptor comes from a man aged 55-75 years in good health. The sequencing input was blood. The CDR3 spells CATSTPGQGNIQYF. CDR3 nucleotides: TGTGCCACCAGTACTCCGGGACAGGGAAACATTCAGTACTTC.